The following is a T cell receptor beta chain sequence with its context. For sorted subsets, about 200 ng DNA per replicate equaled around 28,000 T cell genomes. Assay used: immunoSEQ multiplex PCR; TCRdb lists only in-frame clones, some missing. The data hold roughly 1 million clones, with about 70% observed a single time. The data originate from a study of shared clonotypes between healthy human individuals. Study background: Sampling drew on donors who were two women and a few men aged 18 to 49.

The sample comprised memory CD4+ T cells sorted from blood. Subset described: CD45RA-negative fraction. This receptor was obtained from a young man in good health.

The CDR3 spells CASSELGQETQYF. CDR3 bases: TGTGCCAGCAGTGAACTGGGGCAAGAGACCCAGTACTTC. This chain links TRBV2 with TRBJ2-5; no firm D call. This CDR3 is 13 amino acids long. Germline lookup yields CDR1 SNHLY and CDR2 FYNNEI. Trimming took off 2 bases at V and 2 bases at J, with 6 bases between the two ends.